The sample holds many counts of the clone carrying this T cell receptor beta chain. Its antigen is unidentified. The sample comes from a study of T cell repertoires in cytomegalovirus infection. TCRdb reanalysed the reads using MiXCR and keeps one entry per CDR3 protein. The table records almost 300,000 distinct CDR3 sequences, roughly a tenth of them present only once. Findings and caveats of the study: Of the TCR beta families, the public ones yielded a cumulative frequency that identified carriers of CMV plus the relevant HLA. In two of eight donors, the top clonotype was HLA-C-restricted CMV-specific.

V shed 6 bases and J shed 11 bases, with 13 bases lying between them. The CDR3 spans 11 residues. The receptor comes from a human donor in good health (CMV status not recorded). Some clones in this sample may be carry-over from other donors' samples. The V gene is TRBV12-3 or TRBV12-4, the J gene TRBJ1-1, with TRBD1 as a possible D gene (5 bases). The material sequenced was PBMCs. In nucleotides, the CDR3 is TGTGCCAGCAGGCAGGGTTCGGTCGCTTTCTTT. Its protein is CASRQGSVAFF.